This T cell receptor beta chain is from a study of spatial heterogeneity in lung cancer. Study details: Among detected sequences, beta-chain ones consistently exceeded alpha-chain ones in number.

Turning to this clonotype: The antigen is unknown.

The germline gives CDR1 SGHRS, CDR2 YFSETQ. V lost 7 bases and J lost 5, with 18 bases in between. The CDR3 sequence is 15 residues long. Broader study findings: In tumors, expanded intratumoral alpha and beta TCR counts tracked mutation counts.

Time point described: sample taken at primary tumor resection. TCRdb ran MiXCR on the 5' RACE reads and lists one entry per CDR3 protein. The sample lists 8,300 or so distinct CDR3 sequences, about 8% seen once, with less than 5% in the top ten. This chain uses TRBV5-1 with TRBJ2-2; D possibly corresponds to TRBD1 (6 bases). The receptor was derived from a male donor with early-stage non-small cell lung cancer. The sequenced sample was lung tumor tissue, obtained at surgery. For the CDR3, the DNA is TGCGCCAGCCATACAGGGAAGGTCGGAACCGGGGAGCTGTTTTTT. It is translated as CASHTGKVGTGELFF. Filled out from reference TRBV5-1 and TRBJ2-2, the complete variable domain reads KAGVTQTPRYLIKTRGQQVTLSCSPISGHRSVSWYQQTPGQGLQFLFEYFSETQRNKGNFPGRFSGRQFSNSRSEMNVSTLELGDSALYLCASHTGKVGTGELFFGEGSRLTVL.